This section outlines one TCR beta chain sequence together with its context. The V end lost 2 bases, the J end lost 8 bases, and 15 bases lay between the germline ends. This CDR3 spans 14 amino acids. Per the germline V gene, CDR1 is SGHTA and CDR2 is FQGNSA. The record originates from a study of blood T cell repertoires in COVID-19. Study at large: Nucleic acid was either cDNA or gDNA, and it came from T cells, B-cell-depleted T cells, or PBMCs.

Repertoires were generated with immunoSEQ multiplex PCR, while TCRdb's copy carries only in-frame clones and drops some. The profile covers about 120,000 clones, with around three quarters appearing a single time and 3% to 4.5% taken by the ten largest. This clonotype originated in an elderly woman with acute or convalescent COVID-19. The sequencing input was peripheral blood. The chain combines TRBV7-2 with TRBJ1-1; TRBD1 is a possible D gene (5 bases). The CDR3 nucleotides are TGTGCCAGCAGCTTACAGGGAATAGCAGGGGAAGCTTTCTTT. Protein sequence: CASSLQGIAGEAFF.